This TCR beta chain is from a study of regulatory dendritic cells for organ transplantation. Study in general: Regulatory dendritic cells were monocyte-derived, receiving vitamin D3 on days 0 and 4 and IL-10 on day 4. Regarding the study as a whole: Considerable individual heterogeneity was seen in alloreactive memory CD8+ T cells. Mature dendritic cells appeared to drive more memory CD8+ clonal expansion than regulatory ones. Naive CD4+ and CD8+ repertoires were highly diverse; memory CD8+ was most oligoclonal.

Per germline, CDR1 GTSNPN and CDR2 SVGIG (reference sequence). The J segment lost 5 bases and the V segment lost 3 bases, leaving 13 bases of the junction unmatched. CDR3 length equals 15 residues. Sorted T cells were CFSE-labeled and cultured five to six days with allogeneic regulatory or mature dendritic cells at 1:10. This clone was counted between two and nine times. What it binds is unknown. Repertoires were generated with immunoSEQ multiplex PCR, while TCRdb's copy carries only in-frame clones and drops some. This sample has more than 20,000 clones, with 65% to 90% found just once. The J gene is TRBJ2-7, the V gene TRBV30, with 7 bases matching TRBD1. Sequencing was done on a sample of naive CD4+ T cells from blood cultured with dendritic cells. Subset reported: CD45RA+ naive T cells. This TCR came from a human donor in good health. The CDR3 bases are TGTGCCTGGAGACGTCACAGGGGATTTGTAGACGAGCAGTACTTC. Protein product: CAWRRHRGFVDEQYF.